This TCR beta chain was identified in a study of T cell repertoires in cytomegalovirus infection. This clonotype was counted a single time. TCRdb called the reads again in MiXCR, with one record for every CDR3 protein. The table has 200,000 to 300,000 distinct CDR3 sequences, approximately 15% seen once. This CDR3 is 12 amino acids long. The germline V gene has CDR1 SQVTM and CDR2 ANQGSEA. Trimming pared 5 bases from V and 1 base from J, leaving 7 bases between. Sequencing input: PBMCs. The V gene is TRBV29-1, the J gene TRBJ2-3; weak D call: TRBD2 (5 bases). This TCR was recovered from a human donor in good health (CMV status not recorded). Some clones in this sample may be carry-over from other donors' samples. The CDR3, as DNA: TGCAGCGTTCTGGGAGGCACAGATACGCAGTATTTT. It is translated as CSVLGGTDTQYF.